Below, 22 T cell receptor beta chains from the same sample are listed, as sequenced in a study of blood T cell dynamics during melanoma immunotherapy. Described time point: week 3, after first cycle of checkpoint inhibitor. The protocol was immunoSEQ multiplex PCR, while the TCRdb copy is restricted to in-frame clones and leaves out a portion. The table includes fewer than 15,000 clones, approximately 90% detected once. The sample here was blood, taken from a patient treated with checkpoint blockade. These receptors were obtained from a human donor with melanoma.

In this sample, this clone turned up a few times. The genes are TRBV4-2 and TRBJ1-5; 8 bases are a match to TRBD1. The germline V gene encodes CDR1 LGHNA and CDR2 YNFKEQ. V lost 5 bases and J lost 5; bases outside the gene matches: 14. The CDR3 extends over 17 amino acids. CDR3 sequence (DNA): TGTGCCAGCAGCGCCGCAGAGGACAGGGCCGATTATCAGCCCCAGCATTTT. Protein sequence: CASSAAEDRADYQPQHF.

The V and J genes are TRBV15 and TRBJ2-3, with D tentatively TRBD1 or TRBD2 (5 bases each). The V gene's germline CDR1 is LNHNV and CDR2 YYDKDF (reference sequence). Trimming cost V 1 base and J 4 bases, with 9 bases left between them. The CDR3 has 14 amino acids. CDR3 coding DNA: TGTGCCACCAGCAGAGTGAGGGGCCCAGATACGCAGTATTTT. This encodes CATSRVRGPDTQYF. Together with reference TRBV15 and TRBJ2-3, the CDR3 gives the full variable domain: DAMVIQNPRYQVTQFGKPVTLSCSQTLNHNVMYWYQQKSSQAPKLLFHYYDKDFNNEADTPDNFQSRRPNTSFCFLDIRSPGLGDTAMYLCATSRVRGPDTQYFGPGTRLTVL.

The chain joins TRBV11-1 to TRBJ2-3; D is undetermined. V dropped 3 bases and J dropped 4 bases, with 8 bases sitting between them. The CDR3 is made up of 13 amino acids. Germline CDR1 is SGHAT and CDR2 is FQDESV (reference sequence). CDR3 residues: CASSFSPADTQYF. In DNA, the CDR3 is TGTGCCAGCAGCTTCAGCCCCGCAGATACGCAGTATTTT.

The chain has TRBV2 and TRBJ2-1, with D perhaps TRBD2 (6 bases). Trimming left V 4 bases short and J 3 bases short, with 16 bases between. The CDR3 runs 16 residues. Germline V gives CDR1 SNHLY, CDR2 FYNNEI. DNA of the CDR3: TGTGCCAGCAGTGTAATGCGGACTACCGACTACAATGAGCAGTTCTTC. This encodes CASSVMRTTDYNEQFF. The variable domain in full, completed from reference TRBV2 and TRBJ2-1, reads EPEVTQTPSHQVTQMGQEVILRCVPISNHLYFYWYRQILGQKVEFLVSFYNNEISEKSEIFDDQFSVERPDGSNFTLKIRSTKLEDSAMYFCASSVMRTTDYNEQFFGPGTRLTVL.

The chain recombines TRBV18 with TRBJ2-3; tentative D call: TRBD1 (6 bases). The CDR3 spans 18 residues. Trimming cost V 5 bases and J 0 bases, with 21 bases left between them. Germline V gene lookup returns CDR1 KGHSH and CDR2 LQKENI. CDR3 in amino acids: CASSMRQATDFSTDTQYF. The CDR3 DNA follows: TGTGCCAGCTCAATGCGACAGGCAACTGACTTTAGCACAGATACGCAGTATTTT.

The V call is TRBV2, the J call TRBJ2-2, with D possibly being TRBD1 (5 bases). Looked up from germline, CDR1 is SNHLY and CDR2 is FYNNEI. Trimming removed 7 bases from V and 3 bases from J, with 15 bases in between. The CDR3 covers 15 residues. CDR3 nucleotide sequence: TGTGCCAGCACAGGGTCGGAAGTTGACACCGGGGAGCTGTTTTTT. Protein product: CASTGSEVDTGELFF.

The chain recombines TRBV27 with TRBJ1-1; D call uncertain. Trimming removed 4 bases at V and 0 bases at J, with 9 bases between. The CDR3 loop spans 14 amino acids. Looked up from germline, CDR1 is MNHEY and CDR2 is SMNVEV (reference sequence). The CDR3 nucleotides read TGTGCCAGCAGTTCCTTCGACATGAACACTGAAGCTTTCTTT. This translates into CASSSFDMNTEAFF.

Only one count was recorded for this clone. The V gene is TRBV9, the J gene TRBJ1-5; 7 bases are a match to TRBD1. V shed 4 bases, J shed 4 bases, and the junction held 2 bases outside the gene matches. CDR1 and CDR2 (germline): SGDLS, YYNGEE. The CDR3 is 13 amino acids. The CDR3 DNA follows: TGTGCCAGCAGCAAGGGGGCGAATCAGCCCCAGCATTTT. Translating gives CASSKGANQPQHF.

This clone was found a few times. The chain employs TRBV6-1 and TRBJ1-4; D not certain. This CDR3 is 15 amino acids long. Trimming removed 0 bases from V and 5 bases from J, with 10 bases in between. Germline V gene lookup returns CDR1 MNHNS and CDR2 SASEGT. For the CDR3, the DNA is TGTGCCAGCAGTGAAGCGGGCAGTAGGAATGAAAAACTGTTTTTT. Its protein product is CASSEAGSRNEKLFF.

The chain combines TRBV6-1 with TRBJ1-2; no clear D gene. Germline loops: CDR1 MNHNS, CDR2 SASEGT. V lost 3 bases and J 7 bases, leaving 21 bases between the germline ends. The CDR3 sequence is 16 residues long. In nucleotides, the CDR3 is TGTGCCAGCAGTGAGGACGCTATGGCGTTGGTGCGTGGCTACACCTTC. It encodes CASSEDAMALVRGYTF.

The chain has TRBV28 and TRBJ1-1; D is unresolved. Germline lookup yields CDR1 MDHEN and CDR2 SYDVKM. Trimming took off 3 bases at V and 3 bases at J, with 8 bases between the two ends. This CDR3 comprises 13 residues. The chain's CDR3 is CASSLYADTEAFF. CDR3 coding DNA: TGTGCCAGCAGTTTGTACGCGGACACTGAAGCTTTCTTT.

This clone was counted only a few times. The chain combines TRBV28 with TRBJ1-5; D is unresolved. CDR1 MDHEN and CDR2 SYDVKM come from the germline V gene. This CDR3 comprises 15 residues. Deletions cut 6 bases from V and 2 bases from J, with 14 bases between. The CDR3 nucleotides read TGTGCCAGCAGCCCCACAGACACACGCAATCAGCCCCAGCATTTT. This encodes CASSPTDTRNQPQHF.

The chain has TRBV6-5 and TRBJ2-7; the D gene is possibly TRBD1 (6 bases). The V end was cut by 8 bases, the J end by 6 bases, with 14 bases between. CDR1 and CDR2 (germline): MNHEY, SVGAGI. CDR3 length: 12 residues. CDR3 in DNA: TGTGCCAGCGGGACACAGAGAGGCGAGCAGTACTTC. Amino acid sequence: CASGTQRGEQYF.

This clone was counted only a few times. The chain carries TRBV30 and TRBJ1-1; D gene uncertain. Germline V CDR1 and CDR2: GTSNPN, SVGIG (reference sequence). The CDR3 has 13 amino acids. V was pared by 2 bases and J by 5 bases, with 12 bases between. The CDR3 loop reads CAWSLGTGTEAFF. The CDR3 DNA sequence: TGTGCCTGGAGTTTGGGTACGGGGACTGAAGCTTTCTTT.

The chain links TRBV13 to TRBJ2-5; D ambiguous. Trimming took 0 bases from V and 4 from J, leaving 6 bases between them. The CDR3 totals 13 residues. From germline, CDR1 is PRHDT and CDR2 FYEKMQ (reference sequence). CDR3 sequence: CASSLGGGETQYF. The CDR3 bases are TGTGCCAGCAGCTTAGGCGGCGGAGAGACCCAGTACTTC. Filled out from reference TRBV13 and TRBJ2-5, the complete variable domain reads AAGVIQSPRHLIKEKRETATLKCYPIPRHDTVYWYQQGPGQDPQFLISFYEKMQSDKGSIPDRFSAQQFSDYHSELNMSSLELGDSALYFCASSLGGGETQYFGPGTRLLVL.

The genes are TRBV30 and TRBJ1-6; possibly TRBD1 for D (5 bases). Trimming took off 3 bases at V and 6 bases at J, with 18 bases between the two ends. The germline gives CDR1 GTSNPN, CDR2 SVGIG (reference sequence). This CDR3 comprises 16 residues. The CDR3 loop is CAWRSGGSGLNSPLHF. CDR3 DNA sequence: TGTGCCTGGAGGTCTGGGGGTTCCGGCCTTAATTCACCCCTCCACTTT.

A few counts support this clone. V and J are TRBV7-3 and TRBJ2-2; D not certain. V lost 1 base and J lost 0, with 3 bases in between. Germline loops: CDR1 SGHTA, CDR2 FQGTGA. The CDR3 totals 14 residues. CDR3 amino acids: CASSLRSNTGELFF. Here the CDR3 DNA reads TGTGCCAGCAGCTTAAGGTCGAACACCGGGGAGCTGTTTTTT.

The CDR3 region has the DNA TGTGCCAGCAGCCAATTGAGGGCCACCGGGGAGCTGTTTTTT. Translating gives CASSQLRATGELFF. The chain couples TRBV16 to TRBJ2-2; maybe TRBD2 (5 bases). The V gene lost 1 base and the J gene lost 4 bases, with 7 bases spanning the gap. Germline lookup yields CDR1 KGHSY and CDR2 FQNENV. The CDR3 totals 14 residues.

The CDR3, as DNA: TGTGCCAGCAGTTCGGGACTAGCGGGAGGCGATGAGCAGTTCTTC. Translated, it gives CASSSGLAGGDEQFF. This chain joins TRBV28 and TRBJ2-1; 15 positions match TRBD2. CDR3 length: 15 residues. Germline CDR1 and CDR2: MDHEN and SYDVKM. Trimming at V came to 4 bases and at J to 8 bases, leaving 3 bases not matched to a gene. The full variable domain, in which reference TRBV28 and TRBJ2-1 provide the parts outside the CDR3, is DVKVTQSSRYLVKRTGEKVFLECVQDMDHENMFWYRQDPGLGLRLIYFSYDVKMKEKGDIPEGYSVSREKKERFSLILESASTNQTSMYLCASSSGLAGGDEQFFGPGTRLTVL.

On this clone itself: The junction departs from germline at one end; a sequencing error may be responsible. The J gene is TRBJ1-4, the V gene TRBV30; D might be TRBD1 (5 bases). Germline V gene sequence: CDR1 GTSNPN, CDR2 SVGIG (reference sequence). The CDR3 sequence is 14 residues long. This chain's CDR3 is CAWSVPGRTPRDVF. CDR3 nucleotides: TGTGCCTGGAGTGTCCCGGGCAGGACGCCCAGGGACGTTTTT. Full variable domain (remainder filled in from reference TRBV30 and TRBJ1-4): SQTIHQWPATLVQPVGSPLSLECTVEGTSNPNLYWYRQAAGRGLQLLFYSVGIGQISSEVPQNLSASRPQDRQFILSSKKLLLSDSGFYLCAWSVPGRTPRDVFGSGTQLSVL.

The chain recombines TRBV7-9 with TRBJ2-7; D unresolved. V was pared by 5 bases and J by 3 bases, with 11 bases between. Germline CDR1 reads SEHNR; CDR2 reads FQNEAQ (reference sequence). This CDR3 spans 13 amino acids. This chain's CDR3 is CASSAGPVYEQYF. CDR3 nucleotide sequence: TGTGCCAGCAGCGCAGGACCAGTCTACGAGCAGTACTTC.

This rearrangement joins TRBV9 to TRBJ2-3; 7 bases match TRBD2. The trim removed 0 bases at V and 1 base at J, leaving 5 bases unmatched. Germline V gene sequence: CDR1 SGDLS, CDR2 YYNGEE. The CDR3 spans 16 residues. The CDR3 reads CASSVDRDYRTDTQYF. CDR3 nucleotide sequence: TGTGCCAGCAGCGTAGACCGGGACTACCGCACAGATACGCAGTATTTT.